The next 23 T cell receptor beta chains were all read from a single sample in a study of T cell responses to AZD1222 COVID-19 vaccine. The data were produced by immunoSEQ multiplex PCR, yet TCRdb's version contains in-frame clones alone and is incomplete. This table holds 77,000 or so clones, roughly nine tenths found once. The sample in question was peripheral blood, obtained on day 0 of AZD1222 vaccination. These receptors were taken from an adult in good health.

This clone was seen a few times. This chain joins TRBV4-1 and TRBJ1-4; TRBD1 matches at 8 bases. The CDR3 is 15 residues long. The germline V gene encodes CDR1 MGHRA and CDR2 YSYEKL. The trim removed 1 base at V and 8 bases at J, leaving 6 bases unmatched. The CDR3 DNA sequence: TGCGCCAGCAGCCAAGGGGCAGGGGGCGTGGAAAAACTGTTTTTT. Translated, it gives CASSQGAGGVEKLFF.

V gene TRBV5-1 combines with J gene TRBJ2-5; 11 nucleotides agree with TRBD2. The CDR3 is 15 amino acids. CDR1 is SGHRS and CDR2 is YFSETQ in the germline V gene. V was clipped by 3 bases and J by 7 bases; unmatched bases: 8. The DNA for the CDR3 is TGCGCCAGCAGCTCCGGGACTAGCGGAGGAGGGACCCAGTACTTC. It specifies CASSSGTSGGGTQYF.

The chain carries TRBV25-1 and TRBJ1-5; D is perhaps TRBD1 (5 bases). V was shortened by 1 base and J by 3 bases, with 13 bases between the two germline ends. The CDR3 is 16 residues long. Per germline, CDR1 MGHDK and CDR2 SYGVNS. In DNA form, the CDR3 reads TGTGCCAGCAGTGAATTCCCCCCGGGGCCCAATCAGCCCCAGCATTTT. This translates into CASSEFPPGPNQPQHF. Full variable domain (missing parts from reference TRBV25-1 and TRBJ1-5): EADIYQTPRYLVIGTGKKITLECSQTMGHDKMYWYQQDPGMELHLIHYSYGVNSTEKGDLSSESTVSRIRTEHFPLTLESARPSHTSQYLCASSEFPPGPNQPQHFGDGTRLSIL.

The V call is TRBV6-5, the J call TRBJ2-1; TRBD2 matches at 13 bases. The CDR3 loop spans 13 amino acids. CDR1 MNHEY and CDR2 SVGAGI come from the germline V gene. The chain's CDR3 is CASGLAGSPKQFF. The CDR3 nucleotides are TGTGCGTCGGGACTAGCGGGATCTCCGAAGCAGTTCTTC.

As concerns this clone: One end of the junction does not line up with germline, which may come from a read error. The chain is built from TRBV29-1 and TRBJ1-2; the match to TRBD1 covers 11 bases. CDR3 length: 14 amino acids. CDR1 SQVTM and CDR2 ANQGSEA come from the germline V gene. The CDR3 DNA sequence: TGCAGCGTTTACGGACAGGGGGCGAACTCTGGCTACACCTTC. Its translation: CSVYGQGANSGYTF.

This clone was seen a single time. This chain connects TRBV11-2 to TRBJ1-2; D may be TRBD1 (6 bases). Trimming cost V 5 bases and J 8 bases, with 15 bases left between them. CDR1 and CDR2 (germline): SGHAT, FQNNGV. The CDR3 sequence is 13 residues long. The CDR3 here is CASSPAGQSGYTF. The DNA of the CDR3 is TGTGCCAGCAGCCCAGCGGGACAATCGGGCTACACCTTC.

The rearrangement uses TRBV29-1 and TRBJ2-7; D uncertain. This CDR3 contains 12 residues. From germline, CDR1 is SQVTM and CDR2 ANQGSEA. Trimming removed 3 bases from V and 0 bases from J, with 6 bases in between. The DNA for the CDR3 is TGCAGCGTTGAGGGTCCCTCCTACGAGCAGTACTTC. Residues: CSVEGPSYEQYF.

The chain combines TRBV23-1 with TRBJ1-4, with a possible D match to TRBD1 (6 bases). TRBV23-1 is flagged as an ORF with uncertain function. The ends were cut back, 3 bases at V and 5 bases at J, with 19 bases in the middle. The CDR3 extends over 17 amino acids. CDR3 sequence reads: CASSHQNAAGVNEKLFF. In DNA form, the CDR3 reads TGCGCCAGCAGTCACCAAAACGCCGCAGGGGTGAATGAAAAACTGTTTTTT.

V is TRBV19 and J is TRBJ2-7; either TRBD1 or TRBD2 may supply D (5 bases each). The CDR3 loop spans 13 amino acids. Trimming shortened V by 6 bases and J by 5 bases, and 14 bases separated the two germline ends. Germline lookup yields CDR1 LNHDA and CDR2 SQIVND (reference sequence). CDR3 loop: CASSWDASNEQYF. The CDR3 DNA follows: TGTGCCAGTAGCTGGGACGCTTCCAACGAGCAGTACTTC. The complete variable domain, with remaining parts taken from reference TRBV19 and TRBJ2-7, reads DGGITQSPKYLFRKEGQNVTLSCEQNLNHDAMYWYRQDPGQGLRLIYYSQIVNDFQKGDIAEGYSVSREKKESFPLTVTSAQKNPTAFYLCASSWDASNEQYFGPGTRLTVT.

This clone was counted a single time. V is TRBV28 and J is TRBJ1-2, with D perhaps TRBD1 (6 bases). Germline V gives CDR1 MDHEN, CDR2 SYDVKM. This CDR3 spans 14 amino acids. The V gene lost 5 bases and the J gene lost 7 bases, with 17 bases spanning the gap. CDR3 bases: TGTGCCAGCAGTCTTCGAGGGGGAGAGGGTGGCTACACCTTC. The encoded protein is CASSLRGGEGGYTF.

The CDR3, as DNA: TGTGCCAGCAGCTTAGGCCGCAGGGGCAATGAGCAGTTCTTC. Amino acids: CASSLGRRGNEQFF. The chain combines TRBV13 with TRBJ2-1, with D possibly being TRBD1 (6 bases). This CDR3 contains 14 residues. The germline gives CDR1 PRHDT, CDR2 FYEKMQ (reference sequence). V was clipped by 0 bases and J by 6 bases, with 9 bases between them.

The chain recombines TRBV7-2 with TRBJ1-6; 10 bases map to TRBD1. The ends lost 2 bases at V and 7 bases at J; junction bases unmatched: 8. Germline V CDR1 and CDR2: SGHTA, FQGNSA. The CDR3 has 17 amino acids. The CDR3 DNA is TGTGCCAGCAGCTTATTACCAGGGACAGGGGAGAATTCACCCCTCCACTTT. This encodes CASSLLPGTGENSPLHF.

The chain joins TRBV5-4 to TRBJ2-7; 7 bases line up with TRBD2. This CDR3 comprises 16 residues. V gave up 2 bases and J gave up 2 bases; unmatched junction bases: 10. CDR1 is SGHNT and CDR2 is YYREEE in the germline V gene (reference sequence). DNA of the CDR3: TGTGCCAGCAGCTTCGGTGGAAGCGGGACGACCTACGAGCAGTACTTC. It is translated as CASSFGGSGTTYEQYF.

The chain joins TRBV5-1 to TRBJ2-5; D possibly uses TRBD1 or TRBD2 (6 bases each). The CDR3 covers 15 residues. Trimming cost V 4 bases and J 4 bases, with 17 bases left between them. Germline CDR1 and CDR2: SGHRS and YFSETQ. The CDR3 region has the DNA TGCGCCAGCAGCCCGATATCGGGGGCGGGAGAGACCCAGTACTTC. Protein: CASSPISGAGETQYF.

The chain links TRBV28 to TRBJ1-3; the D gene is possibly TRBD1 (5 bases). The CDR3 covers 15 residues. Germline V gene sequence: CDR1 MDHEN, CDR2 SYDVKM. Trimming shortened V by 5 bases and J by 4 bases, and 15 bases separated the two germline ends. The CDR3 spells CASSTGFLRGNTIYF. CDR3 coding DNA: TGTGCCAGCAGTACAGGCTTCCTAAGGGGAAACACCATATATTTT.

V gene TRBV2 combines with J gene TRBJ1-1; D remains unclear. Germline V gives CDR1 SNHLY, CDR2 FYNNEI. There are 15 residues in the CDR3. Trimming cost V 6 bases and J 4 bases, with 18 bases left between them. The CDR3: CASRGIGSVGTEAFF. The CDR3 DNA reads TGTGCCAGCAGGGGGATAGGGAGCGTAGGCACTGAAGCTTTCTTT. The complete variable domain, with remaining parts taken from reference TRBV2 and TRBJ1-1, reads EPEVTQTPSHQVTQMGQEVILRCVPISNHLYFYWYRQILGQKVEFLVSFYNNEISEKSEIFDDQFSVERPDGSNFTLKIRSTKLEDSAMYFCASRGIGSVGTEAFFGQGTRLTVV.

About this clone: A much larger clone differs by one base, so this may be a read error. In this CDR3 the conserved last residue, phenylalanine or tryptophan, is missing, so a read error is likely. CDR3: CASSFRLRTQNTGELFS. The CDR3 DNA is TGCGCCAGCAGCTTCCGACTCAGAACTCAGAACACCGGGGAGCTGTTTTCT. V is TRBV5-1 and J is TRBJ2-2, with D unclear. V was clipped by 2 bases and J by 1 base, with 15 bases between them. Germline CDR1 and CDR2: SGHRS and YFSETQ. The CDR3 length is 17 residues.

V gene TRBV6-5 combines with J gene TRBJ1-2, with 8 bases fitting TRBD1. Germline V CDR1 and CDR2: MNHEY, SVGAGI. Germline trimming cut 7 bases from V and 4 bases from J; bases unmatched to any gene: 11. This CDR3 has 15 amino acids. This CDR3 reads CASTGTGPLGYGYTF. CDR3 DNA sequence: TGTGCCAGCACCGGGACAGGACCCCTTGGCTATGGCTACACCTTC.

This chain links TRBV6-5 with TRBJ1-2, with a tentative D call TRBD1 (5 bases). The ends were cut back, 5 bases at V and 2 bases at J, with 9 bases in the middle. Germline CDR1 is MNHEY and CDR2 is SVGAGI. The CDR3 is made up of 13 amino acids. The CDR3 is CASSPRGNYGYTF. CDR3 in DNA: TGTGCCAGCAGTCCCCGGGGGAACTATGGCTACACCTTC.

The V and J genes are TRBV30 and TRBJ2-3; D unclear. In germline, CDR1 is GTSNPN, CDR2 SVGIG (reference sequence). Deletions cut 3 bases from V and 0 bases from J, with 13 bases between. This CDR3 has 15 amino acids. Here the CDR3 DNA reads TGTGCCTGGAGACGGAACGGACCTAGCACAGATACGCAGTATTTT. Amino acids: CAWRRNGPSTDTQYF.

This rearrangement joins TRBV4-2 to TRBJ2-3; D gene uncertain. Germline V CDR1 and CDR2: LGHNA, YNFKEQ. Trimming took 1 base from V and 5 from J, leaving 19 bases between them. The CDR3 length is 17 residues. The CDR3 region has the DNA TGTGCCAGCAGCCAAGGACCCCGGAGTAGAGGTGGAGATACGCAGTATTTT. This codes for CASSQGPRSRGGDTQYF.

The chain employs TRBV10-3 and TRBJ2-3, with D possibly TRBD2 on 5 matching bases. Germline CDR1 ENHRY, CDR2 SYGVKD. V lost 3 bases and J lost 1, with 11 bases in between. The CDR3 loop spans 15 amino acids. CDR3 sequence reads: CAISESDYRTDTQYF. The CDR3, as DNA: TGTGCCATCAGTGAATCAGACTACCGCACAGATACGCAGTATTTT.

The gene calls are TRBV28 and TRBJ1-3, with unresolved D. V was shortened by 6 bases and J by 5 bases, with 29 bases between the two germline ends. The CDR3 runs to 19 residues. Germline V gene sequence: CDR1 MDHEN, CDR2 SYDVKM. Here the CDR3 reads CASRPPPLRRELFRNTIYF. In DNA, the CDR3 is TGTGCCAGCAGACCTCCCCCTTTGCGTCGTGAGCTATTCAGAAACACCATATATTTT.